This TCR beta chain was sequenced in a study of shared T cell receptors in the human thymus (TCRdb year 2021). Some background on the complete study: The study examined how the human thymus generates shared, self-reactive T-cell receptor alpha chains.

With regard to this clone: The antigen it recognizes is unknown. No much larger clone exists at a distance of one base, and base qualities are not known.

Libraries were prepared through the immunoSEQ multiplex PCR assay. Held by TCRdb, this immuneACCESS table contains in-frame sequences only and omits some clones. Under half of the omission traces to an unresolved V gene where checked; the cause of the rest is unknown. The sample profile shows hundreds of thousands of clones; 80% to 90% of them were found once. Roughly 0.0087% of the sample is taken by the ten largest. These data also featured in a second study, about human thymus T cells. As that second study puts it: The donors were immunologically healthy infants in Finland who had open corrective cardiac surgery for congenital heart defects. The thymus tissue came from surgical resects taken out during corrective cardiac surgery. Usage of V and J gene segments appeared to be biased in both the thymic and the peripheral blood repertoires. The related research reported highly overlapping thymic TCR repertoires among unrelated individuals. TCR alpha and beta repertoires from roughly 8 infant thymus samples and a few related peripheral blood samples were characterized in the study. Donor ages ranging from about 7 to 244 days were recorded, and about six male and a couple of female infants were included in the cohort. Thymocytes were freed from the tissue by mechanical means and kept at -70 degrees C as pellets of roughly 8.5-31 million cells. Genomic DNA was extracted from frozen cell pellets with a QIAsymphony instrument. TCRB and TCRAD loci were amplified from a standardized quantity of quality-controlled genomic DNA using the immunoSEQ multiplex PCR assay. Amplicons spanned the V(D)J region at a length sufficient to cover the CDR3 and identify V and J genes. Amplicon sequencing was performed on an Illumina platform through the commercial immunoSEQ service. Corrections for primer bias and sequencing errors followed previously described methods, while TCRAD and TCRB definitions were based on the IMGT database. immunoSEQ Analyzer 3.0 and VDJTools were used for repertoire analysis, which covered basic statistics, V/J segment usage, diversity estimates, rarefaction and pairwise overlap. To estimate diversity, the Chao1, ChaoE, Efron-Thisted, Shannon and inverse Simpson indices were applied, and diversity was also estimated on datasets down-sampled to the smallest sample. Repertoire overlap was determined by strict matching of CDR3 nucleotide sequence, V gene and J gene, and Jaccard-based multidimensional scaling clustering was applied. Thymus samples yielded on average roughly 800,000 unique TCRB clonotypes, compared with around 91,000 from blood samples.

The clonotype originates from a boy less than two years old with a congenital heart defect. Donor details come from another sample of the same person, matched by shared clones. The sequenced sample was thymocytes.

CDR3 loop: CASSWDRANGYTF. The nucleotide sequence reads TGTGCCAGCAGTTGGGACAGGGCCAATGGCTACACCTTC. Recombination linked TRBV6-1 to TRBJ1-2; 9 central bases correspond to TRBD1. As encoded in the germline V gene, CDR1 is MNHNS while CDR2 is SASEGT. The germline V end is reduced by 5 bases and the J end by 6 bases; junction bases left unmatched: 4. The CDR3 runs 13 residues from the cysteine to the phenylalanine. Kept here is only the CDR3 DNA, which spans 39 bases and is read in frame from base 1.